This T cell receptor (beta chain) was identified in a study of shared clonotypes between healthy human individuals. This clone was detected only a few times. Trimming stripped 5 bases from V and 2 bases from J, with 11 bases between. The CDR3 spans 14 residues. Per germline, CDR1 MNHEY and CDR2 SMNVEV (reference sequence). Naive CD8 cells, CD45RO-negative and positively selected for CCR7, excluded terminally differentiated effector memory CD45RA+ cells. The data were produced by immunoSEQ multiplex PCR, yet TCRdb's version contains in-frame clones alone and is incomplete. The sample contains about 2.1 million clones, over 85% of which appear only once.

The clonotype was recovered from a young man in good health. Some clones in this sample may be carry-over from other donors' samples. This chain links TRBV27 with TRBJ2-3, with D unclear. Sequencing used naive CD8+ T cells from PBMCs. The CDR3 is CASSPHNTTDTQYF. For the CDR3, the DNA is TGTGCCAGCAGTCCACATAACACCACAGATACGCAGTATTTT.